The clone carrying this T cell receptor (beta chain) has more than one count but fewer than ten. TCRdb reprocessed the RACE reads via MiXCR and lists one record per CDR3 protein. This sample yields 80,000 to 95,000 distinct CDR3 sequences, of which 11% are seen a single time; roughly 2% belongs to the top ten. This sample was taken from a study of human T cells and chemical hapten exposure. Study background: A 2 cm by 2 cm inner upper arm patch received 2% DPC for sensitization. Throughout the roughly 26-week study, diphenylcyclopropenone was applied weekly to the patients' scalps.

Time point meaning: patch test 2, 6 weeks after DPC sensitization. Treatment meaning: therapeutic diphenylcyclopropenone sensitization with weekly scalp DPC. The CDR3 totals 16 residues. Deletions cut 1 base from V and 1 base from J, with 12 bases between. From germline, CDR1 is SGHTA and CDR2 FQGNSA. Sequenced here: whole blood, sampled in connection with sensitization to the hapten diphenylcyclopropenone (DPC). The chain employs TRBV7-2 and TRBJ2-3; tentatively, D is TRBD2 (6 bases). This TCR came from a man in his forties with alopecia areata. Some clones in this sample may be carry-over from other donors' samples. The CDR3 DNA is TGTGCCAGCAGCTTAGTGGCGGGAATCGGCACAGATACGCAGTATTTT. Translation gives CASSLVAGIGTDTQYF. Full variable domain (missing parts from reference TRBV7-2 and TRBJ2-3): GAGVSQSPSNKVTEKGKDVELRCDPISGHTALYWYRQSLGQGLEFLIYFQGNSAPDKSGLPSDRFSAERTGGSVSTLTIQRTQQEDSAVYLCASSLVAGIGTDTQYFGPGTRLTVL.